Listed here are 22 T cell receptor beta chains from one sample, sequenced in a study of control samples from healthy donors and cancer patients. Using immunoSEQ multiplex PCR, the repertoire was profiled, and TCRdb retains in-frame clones only, with some absent. The data hold 150,000 to 200,000 clones, with about 87% observed a single time. Sequenced sample: blood. Every receptor here comes from a man aged 25 to 45 in good health.

V and J are TRBV20-1 and TRBJ2-1; 7 bases fit TRBD1. Germline V gene data show CDR1 as DFQATT and CDR2 as SNEGSKA (reference sequence). V dropped 3 bases and J dropped 6; count of bases not matched to a gene: 8. The CDR3 consists of 14 residues. The CDR3 bases are TGCAGTGCTAGTAGTAGGGGGCGCTCCAATGAGCAGTTCTTC. Translating it yields CSASSRGRSNEQFF.

This chain links TRBV28 with TRBJ1-5, with TRBD1 matching 7 bases. The CDR3 is 13 amino acids. The germline CDR1 and CDR2 sequences are MDHEN and SYDVKM. J gave up 4 bases and V 7 bases, and 4 bases lay outside the gene matches. CDR3 bases: TGTGCCAGCAATAGGGACAGTAATCAGCCCCAGCATTTT. This sequence encodes CASNRDSNQPQHF.

J is TRBJ2-1 and V is TRBV14, with 9 bases lining up with TRBD2. The CDR3 contains 14 residues. The V gene end was trimmed by 1 base and the J gene end by 9 bases; junction bases not matched to a gene: 4. The germline gives CDR1 SGHDN, CDR2 FVKESK. This chain's CDR3 is CASSQVAGESEQFF. The DNA of the CDR3 is TGTGCCAGCAGCCAAGTAGCGGGAGAAAGTGAGCAGTTCTTC.

The chain recombines TRBV6-5 with TRBJ2-3; D gene unclear. Germline lookup yields CDR1 MNHEY and CDR2 SVGAGI. The CDR3 sequence is 15 residues long. V gave up 7 bases and J gave up 2 bases, with 16 bases separating them. CDR3 bases: TGTGCCAGCATTCCGCCAGTAGAGACCACAGATACGCAGTATTTT. Encoded protein: CASIPPVETTDTQYF.

This rearrangement joins TRBV27 to TRBJ2-3; TRBD1 agrees at 9 bases. The ends lost 8 bases at V and 5 bases at J; junction bases unmatched: 11. CDR1 is MNHEY and CDR2 is SMNVEV in the germline V gene (reference sequence). The CDR3 is made up of 15 amino acids. CDR3 in amino acids: CASRAPGTGLDTQYF. The DNA for the CDR3 is TGTGCCAGCCGCGCTCCAGGGACAGGGTTAGATACGCAGTATTTT.

This chain links TRBV10-3 with TRBJ2-2; D gene ambiguous. The CDR3 is 14 amino acids. Trimming cost V 6 bases and J 0 bases, with 8 bases left between them. Germline V gives CDR1 ENHRY, CDR2 SYGVKD. The CDR3 DNA reads TGTGCCATCAGAGGACGGGCGAACACCGGGGAGCTGTTTTTT. Translated, it gives CAIRGRANTGELFF.

The V and J genes are TRBV15 and TRBJ2-4; 7 bases map to TRBD1. The CDR3 loop spans 15 amino acids. V was pared by 3 bases and J by 8 bases, with 10 bases of the junction left unmatched. The germline gives CDR1 LNHNV, CDR2 YYDKDF (reference sequence). CDR3 nucleotide sequence: TGTGCCACCAGCAGGGAGACAGGGATCGAGTACATTCAGTACTTC. It yields the protein CATSRETGIEYIQYF.

The chain is built from TRBV7-3 and TRBJ2-2; D possibly corresponds to TRBD2 (5 bases). With 3 bases removed from V and 8 bases from J, the gap between germline ends came to 13 bases. The CDR3 sequence is 14 residues long. The germline V gene encodes CDR1 SGHTA and CDR2 FQGTGA. CDR3 coding DNA: TGTGCCAGCAGCTTTGGCGTCGGAGGAGGGGAGCTGTTTTTT. Residues: CASSFGVGGGELFF.

This rearrangement joins TRBV29-1 to TRBJ2-7; D ambiguous. The CDR3 totals 12 residues. V lost 4 bases and J 2 bases, leaving 9 bases between the germline ends. Germline V lookup: CDR1 SQVTM, CDR2 ANQGSEA. For the CDR3, the DNA is TGCAGCGTTGGGTCAGATACCTACGAGCAGTACTTC. This codes for CSVGSDTYEQYF.

The chain carries TRBV5-4 and TRBJ2-7; 8 nucleotides agree with TRBD1. CDR1 is SGHNT, CDR2 YYREEE, per germline (reference sequence). There are 15 residues in the CDR3. Losses at the gene ends were 3 bases for V and 3 bases for J; bases not matched to a gene: 8. The CDR3 reads CASSWGRDRGYEQYF. The CDR3 bases are TGTGCCAGCAGCTGGGGCAGAGACAGGGGCTACGAGCAGTACTTC.

This CDR3 is CASSQSPGYSYEQYF. The DNA for the CDR3 is TGTGCCAGCAGCCAATCCCCCGGATACTCCTACGAGCAGTACTTC. This chain links TRBV16 with TRBJ2-7, with D uncertain. Per germline, CDR1 KGHSY and CDR2 FQNENV. The CDR3 covers 15 residues. V shed 0 bases and J shed 0 bases, with 9 bases lying between them.

The gene calls are TRBV3-1 (or the pseudogene TRBV3-2) and TRBJ1-1; D gene uncertain. Trimming shortened V by 0 bases and J by 2 bases, and 7 bases separated the two germline ends. The germline V gene encodes CDR1 LGHDT and CDR2 YNNKEL (reference sequence). The CDR3 is made up of 14 amino acids. In DNA form, the CDR3 reads TGTGCCAGCAGCCAAGAGGGCAGTAACACTGAAGCTTTCTTT. Its protein is CASSQEGSNTEAFF.

The chain combines TRBV6-5 with TRBJ2-7; TRBD2 matches at 7 bases. Germline loops: CDR1 MNHEY, CDR2 SVGAGI. Trimming removed 7 bases from V and 3 bases from J; junction bases left unmatched: 6. The CDR3 has 13 residues. The CDR3 sequence: CASKVSGNYEQYF. The CDR3 bases are TGTGCCAGCAAGGTGAGCGGGAACTACGAGCAGTACTTC.

V usage is TRBV5-6 and J usage is TRBJ1-5; tentatively, D is TRBD1 (5 bases). Germline CDR1 and CDR2: SGHDT and YYEEEE. V lost 0 bases, J lost 4 bases, and 14 bases lay in between. The CDR3 covers 16 residues. CDR3 DNA sequence: TGTGCCAGCAGCTTGGGTGGAGGGGTACGGAATCAGCCCCAGCATTTT. Translated: CASSLGGGVRNQPQHF.

The chain couples TRBV28 to TRBJ1-5; D remains ambiguous. The CDR3 length is 14 residues. The germline V gene has CDR1 MDHEN and CDR2 SYDVKM. Trimming took 2 bases from V and 1 from J, leaving 6 bases between them. The CDR3 DNA reads as TGTGCCAGCAGTTTAAGGGCCAGCAATCAGCCCCAGCATTTT. Translating gives CASSLRASNQPQHF. The entire variable domain, with the rest obtained from reference TRBV28 and TRBJ1-5, is as follows: DVKVTQSSRYLVKRTGEKVFLECVQDMDHENMFWYRQDPGLGLRLIYFSYDVKMKEKGDIPEGYSVSREKKERFSLILESASTNQTSMYLCASSLRASNQPQHFGDGTRLSIL.

The genes are TRBV29-1 and TRBJ1-4; D might be TRBD1 (5 bases). Germline CDR1 and CDR2: SQVTM and ANQGSEA. CDR3 length: 13 residues. Trimming removed 4 bases at V and 7 bases at J, with 13 bases between. For the CDR3, the DNA is TGCAGCGTTGTGGGGCAGGAACCTGAAAAACTGTTTTTT. Translating it yields CSVVGQEPEKLFF.

V gene TRBV7-2 combines with J gene TRBJ2-1; 7 bases line up with TRBD2. Germline CDR1 is SGHTA and CDR2 is FQGNSA. V shed 8 bases and J 6 bases; nucleotides not matched to a gene: 4. The CDR3 sequence is 12 residues long. The CDR3 spells CASRGGINEQFF. In DNA, the CDR3 is TGTGCCAGCCGGGGAGGGATCAATGAGCAGTTCTTC.

The chain is built from TRBV4-1 and TRBJ1-1, with a possible D match to TRBD1 (5 bases). This CDR3 region has 17 residues. CDR1 is MGHRA, CDR2 YSYEKL, per germline. Between the trimmed V and J ends, which lost 0 bases and 12 bases, there was a span of 26 bases. The CDR3 reads CASSQEHLLVQAGRTFF. Written as DNA, the CDR3 is TGCGCCAGCAGCCAAGAGCACCTCTTAGTACAGGCCGGGCGAACTTTCTTT.

V usage is TRBV28 and J usage is TRBJ1-4; D possibly corresponds to TRBD1 (5 bases). The CDR3 covers 16 residues. Trimming removed 2 bases from V and 10 bases from J, with 20 bases in between. Per germline, CDR1 MDHEN and CDR2 SYDVKM. The CDR3 here is CASSLGTGTPSGKLFF. CDR3 bases: TGTGCCAGCAGTTTAGGAACCGGGACCCCCTCGGGAAAACTGTTTTTT. The full variable domain, rest sourced from reference TRBV28 and TRBJ1-4, is DVKVTQSSRYLVKRTGEKVFLECVQDMDHENMFWYRQDPGLGLRLIYFSYDVKMKEKGDIPEGYSVSREKKERFSLILESASTNQTSMYLCASSLGTGTPSGKLFFGSGTQLSVL.

The chain couples TRBV25-1 to TRBJ1-2; no clear D gene. Per germline, CDR1 MGHDK and CDR2 SYGVNS. V was pared by 2 bases and J by 7 bases, with 11 bases between. The CDR3 sequence is 13 residues long. The CDR3 reads CASSESTVGGYTF. Written as DNA, the CDR3 is TGTGCCAGCAGTGAAAGTACCGTCGGTGGCTACACCTTC.

CDR3 protein: CASSQEVIWGSAIFMNTEAFF. As DNA, the CDR3 is TGCGCCAGCAGCCAAGAAGTTATATGGGGGTCAGCTATATTCATGAACACTGAAGCTTTCTTT. The V and J genes are TRBV4-1 and TRBJ1-1, with a weak D call TRBD1 (5 bases). Germline assignment: CDR1 MGHRA and CDR2 YSYEKL. The CDR3 runs to 21 residues. V was cut by 0 bases and J by 0 bases, with 26 bases left in between.

The chain employs TRBV5-6 and TRBJ2-2, with 7 bases matching TRBD1. This CDR3 has 14 residues. Germline values: CDR1 SGHDT, CDR2 YYEEEE. Unmatched junction bases numbered 7, after V lost 4 bases and J lost 7 bases. The CDR3: CASSATGVLGELFF. DNA of the CDR3: TGTGCCAGCAGCGCAACAGGGGTACTCGGGGAGCTGTTTTTT. Full variable domain (outside the CDR3, taken from reference TRBV5-6 and TRBJ2-2): DAGVTQSPTHLIKTRGQQVTLRCSPKSGHDTVSWYQQALGQGPQFIFQYYEEEERQRGNFPDRFSGHQFPNYSSELNVNALLLGDSALYLCASSATGVLGELFFGEGSRLTVL.